One and the same sample provided the 3 T cell receptor beta chains below, sequenced in a study of identical twins. TCRdb ran MiXCR on the 5' RACE reads and lists one entry per CDR3 protein. Here the sample spans about 220,000 distinct CDR3 sequences, 5% to 7% being singletons. These data were also reused for a study on T cells expressing NK-cell markers.

The specimen was CD8+ T cells sorted from blood. These receptors were collected from a woman aged 18-35 years in good health.

This clonotype has at least ten counts. V gene TRBV7-8 combines with J gene TRBJ2-7; D not resolved. With 3 bases removed from V and 1 base from J, the gap between germline ends came to 7 bases. The CDR3 contains 13 residues. CDR1 and CDR2 (germline): SGHVS, FQNEAQ. The CDR3 bases are TGTGCCAGCAGCTTCAGTCAGTCCTACGAGCAGTACTTC. Its protein product is CASSFSQSYEQYF.

This clonotype was counted many times. This chain links TRBV5-1 with TRBJ2-1; D possibly uses TRBD1 or TRBD2 (5 bases each). This CDR3 has 11 amino acids. The germline V gene has CDR1 SGHRS and CDR2 YFSETQ. The V end lost 3 bases, the J end lost 9 bases, and 7 bases lay between the germline ends. DNA of the CDR3: TGCGCCAGCAGCTGGGGGTTTGAGCAGTTCTTC. It translates to CASSWGFEQFF.

V gene TRBV29-1 combines with J gene TRBJ1-1, with 8 positions matching TRBD1. Germline CDR1 is SQVTM and CDR2 is ANQGSEA. V shed 3 bases, J shed 4 bases, and the junction held 1 base outside the gene matches. This CDR3 contains 12 residues. This CDR3 reads CSVDRGPTEAFF. The CDR3 region has the DNA TGCAGCGTTGACAGGGGGCCCACTGAAGCTTTCTTT.